The clone carrying this TCR beta chain was detected a few times. Its antigen is undetermined. Sequencing was performed with immunoSEQ multiplex PCR; in TCRdb, only in-frame clones are kept and a portion is missing. The table lists 2 million to 2.5 million clones, more than 90% of them singletons. This entry is derived from a study of shared clonotypes between healthy human individuals. V was shortened by 5 bases and J by 4 bases, with 12 bases between the two germline ends. The CDR3 runs 13 residues. Germline assignment: CDR1 SEHNR and CDR2 FQNEAQ (reference sequence). Points from the study as a whole: A handful of donors held about 4.6% of naive CD4 clonotypes in common.

Input material: naive CD4+ T cells sorted from blood. Subset noted: CD45RA+ positively selected. This sequence was found in a man aged 18 to 30 in good health. The chain uses TRBV7-9 and TRBJ2-7, with D possibly TRBD2 on 6 matching bases. CDR3 region: CASSPTEGYEQYF. The CDR3, as DNA: TGTGCCAGCAGCCCAACGGAGGGTTACGAGCAGTACTTC.